These 27 T cell receptor beta chains were all obtained from the same sample, sequenced in a study of T cells in Graves' hyperthyroidism and ophthalmopathy. RNA transcripts were the template for amplifying TCR beta CDR3 regions. Researchers ran a first-round RT-PCR on the TCR CDR3 using the HTBI primer set. TCRdb fed the multiplex PCR reads into MiXCR, producing one record per CDR3 protein. The sample has fewer than 650,000 distinct CDR3 sequences, roughly 13% seen once. The sequenced sample was blood. All receptors come from a woman in her 30s with Graves' hyperthyroidism that later progressed to Graves' ophthalmopathy.

This clonotype was seen ten or more times. The V call is TRBV27, the J call TRBJ2-1; 8 nucleotides align to TRBD2. The CDR3 contains 15 residues. Looked up from germline, CDR1 is MNHEY and CDR2 is SMNVEV (reference sequence). V gave up 7 bases and J gave up 0 bases; unmatched junction bases: 5. In nucleotides, the CDR3 is TGTGCCAGCACCGACGCGGGGGGCTCCTACAATGAGCAGTTCTTC. Its translation: CASTDAGGSYNEQFF.

This clonotype was seen many times. CDR3 in DNA: TGCAGCGCAAGACAGACCCAAGAGACCCAGTACTTC. Protein: CSARQTQETQYF. This rearrangement joins TRBV20-1 to TRBJ2-5; D might be TRBD1 (5 bases). There are 12 residues in the CDR3. Germline V gene lookup returns CDR1 DFQATT and CDR2 SNEGSKA (reference sequence).

This chain joins TRBV19 and TRBJ2-1; TRBD2 agrees at 9 bases. V shed 3 bases and J 6 bases; nucleotides not matched to a gene: 12. The CDR3 is 17 amino acids. Germline CDR1 and CDR2: LNHDA and SQIVND (reference sequence). The CDR3 nucleotides read TGTGCCAGTAGTATGTCCCCCCCTAGCGGGGACCGCAATGAGCAGTTCTTC. The encoded protein is CASSMSPPSGDRNEQFF.

This clonotype showed up just once. The CDR3 DNA is TGTGCCACCAGTGAACCAGGACGGGGGGAGACCCAGTACTTC. Amino acid sequence: CATSEPGRGETQYF. This chain uses TRBV24-1 with TRBJ2-5; the D gene is possibly TRBD2 (6 bases). The germline CDR1 and CDR2 sequences are KGHDR and SFDVKD. The CDR3 runs to 14 residues. V was trimmed by 4 bases and J by 5 bases, leaving 13 bases between them.

This clonotype was recorded a few times. The CDR3 DNA reads TGTGCCAGCAGCCAAGACTGGGGGCTGAGCACCGGGGAGCTGTTTTTT. Translated: CASSQDWGLSTGELFF. This chain links TRBV14 with TRBJ2-2; D possibly corresponds to TRBD1 (6 bases). Trimming removed 0 bases from V and 4 bases from J, with 12 bases in between. Germline V gives CDR1 SGHDN, CDR2 FVKESK. The CDR3 runs 16 residues.

This clonotype came up many times. V usage is TRBV27 and J usage is TRBJ1-2; TRBD1 matches 8 bases. The CDR3 has 13 residues. Germline V lookup: CDR1 MNHEY, CDR2 SMNVEV (reference sequence). Trimming took 2 bases from V and 8 from J; bases not matched to a gene: 4. CDR3 loop: CASSLLDRAGYTF. The CDR3 DNA reads as TGTGCCAGCAGTTTACTGGACAGGGCAGGCTACACCTTC.

The table lists this clonotype with many counts. This sequence joins TRBV27 and TRBJ1-2; weak D call: TRBD1 (5 bases). Between the trimmed V and J ends, which lost 2 bases and 8 bases, there was a span of 15 bases. In germline, CDR1 is MNHEY, CDR2 SMNVEV (reference sequence). The CDR3 sequence is 14 residues long. As DNA, the CDR3 is TGTGCCAGCAGTTTAGACAGTAGTATAAGGGGCTACACCTTC. Translation gives CASSLDSSIRGYTF.

This clonotype was counted many times. DNA for the CDR3: TGCGCCAGCAGCTTGTTGAGTCGGGGATCCCATTCACCCCTCCACTTT. Translating gives CASSLLSRGSHSPLHF. The chain combines TRBV5-1 with TRBJ1-6; no clear D. The ends were cut back, 1 base at V and 8 bases at J, with 16 bases in the middle. CDR3 length: 16 residues. CDR1 is SGHRS and CDR2 is YFSETQ in the germline V gene.

This chain joins TRBV3-1 and TRBJ2-7, with D uncertain. The CDR3 extends over 15 amino acids. Germline V gene lookup returns CDR1 LGHDT and CDR2 YNNKEL (reference sequence). V lost 0 bases, J lost 7 bases, and 16 bases lay in between. CDR3 sequence: CASSQDLRPLGEQYF. The DNA for the CDR3 is TGTGCCAGCAGCCAAGACTTACGGCCTCTGGGTGAGCAGTACTTC.

The gene calls are TRBV24-1 and TRBJ2-7; 8 bases match TRBD1. In germline, CDR1 is KGHDR, CDR2 SFDVKD. V was pared by 0 bases and J by 0 bases, with 18 bases of the junction left unmatched. The CDR3 runs to 21 residues. CDR3 coding DNA: TGTGCCACCAGTGATTTGAAAAGTCAGGACAGGGTCTGGACTAACTCCTACGAGCAGTACTTC. Amino acids: CATSDLKSQDRVWTNSYEQYF.

This clonotype was counted at least ten times. V gene TRBV18 combines with J gene TRBJ1-1; the D gene is possibly TRBD1 (6 bases). Germline-derived CDR1 and CDR2 are KGHSH and LQKENI. This CDR3 comprises 14 residues. V lost 2 bases and J 5 bases, leaving 12 bases between the germline ends. CDR3 residues: CASSPEGVGTEAFF. CDR3 nucleotides: TGTGCCAGCTCACCAGAGGGGGTGGGAACTGAAGCTTTCTTT.

The chain employs TRBV19 and TRBJ1-1, with 7 nucleotides matching TRBD1. There are 12 residues in the CDR3. The germline V gene encodes CDR1 LNHDA and CDR2 SQIVND (reference sequence). With 4 bases clipped from V and 6 bases from J, the junction kept 2 bases outside the gene matches. The CDR3 sequence is CASSRDRAEAFF. For the CDR3, the DNA is TGTGCCAGTAGTAGGGACAGAGCTGAAGCTTTCTTT.

This rearrangement joins TRBV28 to TRBJ1-4; 9 bases align to TRBD1. The germline V gene encodes CDR1 MDHEN and CDR2 SYDVKM. V was pared by 4 bases and J by 4 bases, with 10 bases of the junction left unmatched. CDR3 length equals 17 residues. CDR3 sequence (DNA): TGTGCCAGCAGTTCCCCGGGACAGGGTCGGAGTAATGAAAAACTGTTTTTT. Its protein is CASSSPGQGRSNEKLFF.

This clonotype was seen ten or more times. V is TRBV6-1 and J is TRBJ2-5, with 10 bases that match TRBD2. The CDR3 runs to 16 residues. Germline trimming cut 5 bases from V and 5 bases from J; bases unmatched to any gene: 11. Germline V gene lookup returns CDR1 MNHNS and CDR2 SASEGT. The CDR3 sequence is CASSPSGRGTEETQYF. CDR3 sequence (DNA): TGTGCCAGCAGTCCTAGCGGGAGAGGTACAGAGGAGACCCAGTACTTC.

The chain joins TRBV5-5 to TRBJ2-3; TRBD2 agrees at 7 bases. CDR1 SGHKS and CDR2 YYEKEE come from the germline V gene (reference sequence). The CDR3 has 16 amino acids. V trimming: 3 bases; J trimming: 7 bases; junction bases outside the gene matches: 14. The DNA for the CDR3 is TGTGCCAGCAGCTCGAGCGGGACTATAAACTCGTATACGCAGTATTTT. Protein: CASSSSGTINSYTQYF.

This clonotype was picked up many times. The chain is built from TRBV11-3 and TRBJ2-2, with 7 bases fitting TRBD1. V shed 0 bases, J shed 7 bases, and the junction held 11 bases outside the gene matches. Germline V CDR1 and CDR2: SGHNT, YENEEA. The CDR3 extends over 17 amino acids. CDR3 nucleotide sequence: TGTGCCAGCAGCTTAGATGAGGACAGGAATGGGGACGGGGAGCTGTTTTTT. Its protein is CASSLDEDRNGDGELFF.

This clonotype has at least ten counts. V and J are TRBV3-1 and TRBJ1-4; unclear D gene. Deletions cut 2 bases from V and 0 bases from J, with 7 bases between. CDR1 and CDR2 (germline): LGHDT, YNNKEL (reference sequence). This CDR3 is 15 amino acids long. CDR3 bases: TGTGCCAGCAGCCAAACCCGGTCAACTAATGAAAAACTGTTTTTT. It specifies CASSQTRSTNEKLFF.

This clonotype appeared many times. The chain carries TRBV29-1 and TRBJ2-3, with D uncertain. The germline V gene has CDR1 SQVTM and CDR2 ANQGSEA. The ends were cut back, 0 bases at V and 3 bases at J, with 16 bases in the middle. This CDR3 contains 16 residues. CDR3 in amino acids: CSVEDLKYPRTDTQYF. The CDR3 DNA follows: TGCAGCGTTGAAGATCTCAAGTACCCTAGGACAGATACGCAGTATTTT.

This clonotype was recorded at least ten times. The chain recombines TRBV20-1 with TRBJ1-5; D unresolved. Germline lookup yields CDR1 DFQATT and CDR2 SNEGSKA (reference sequence). This CDR3 comprises 16 residues. V lost 3 bases and J 0 bases, leaving 15 bases between the germline ends. The CDR3 bases are TGCAGTGCTAGGGTGGTCACGGAGCATAGCAATCAGCCCCAGCATTTT. This translates into CSARVVTEHSNQPQHF.

V and J are TRBV18 and TRBJ2-5, with D tentatively TRBD1 or TRBD2 (5 bases each). Germline V gene sequence: CDR1 KGHSH, CDR2 LQKENI. This CDR3 spans 16 amino acids. V was clipped by 1 base and J by 5 bases, with 17 bases between them. As DNA, the CDR3 is TGTGCCAGCTCACCACTACGGGGCGCCAAGGGGGAGACCCAGTACTTC. Its translation: CASSPLRGAKGETQYF.

This clonotype showed up many times. The chain carries TRBV6-1 and TRBJ2-1, with 9 bases identical to TRBD1. J gave up 4 bases and V 6 bases, and 10 bases lay outside the gene matches. The CDR3 loop spans 16 amino acids. The germline CDR1 and CDR2 sequences are MNHNS and SASEGT. The CDR3 DNA sequence: TGTGCCAGCAGAGTCTACGGGACAGGGCTTTACAATGAGCAGTTCTTC. Translated: CASRVYGTGLYNEQFF.

This clonotype was counted at least ten times. This sequence joins TRBV7-3 and TRBJ2-5; 7 bases match TRBD2. Germline V gene data show CDR1 as SGHTA and CDR2 as FQGTGA. The V gene end was trimmed by 1 base and the J gene end by 2 bases; junction bases not matched to a gene: 7. The CDR3 extends over 16 amino acids. The CDR3 here is CASSLSSTSEQETQYF. The CDR3 DNA reads as TGTGCCAGCAGCTTAAGTAGTACTAGCGAGCAAGAGACCCAGTACTTC.

This clonotype was seen repeatedly, ten times or more. This chain joins TRBV6-2 or TRBV6-3 and TRBJ2-7, with 8 bases aligning to TRBD2. This CDR3 region has 15 residues. In germline, CDR1 is MNHEY, CDR2 SVGEGT. The V segment lost 2 bases and the J segment 3 bases; nucleotides outside the gene matches: 6. CDR3 protein: CASSYPLAGHYEQYF. CDR3 bases: TGTGCCAGCAGTTACCCGCTAGCGGGCCACTACGAGCAGTACTTC.

V gene TRBV3-1 combines with J gene TRBJ1-2; no clear D. V was clipped by 1 base and J by 1 base, with 10 bases between them. CDR1 is LGHDT and CDR2 is YNNKEL in the germline V gene (reference sequence). There are 15 residues in the CDR3. DNA for the CDR3: TGTGCCAGCAGCCAAGGGCTTGTAGTTAACTATGGCTACACCTTC. Translating gives CASSQGLVVNYGYTF. Combining the CDR3 with reference TRBV3-1 and TRBJ1-2 gives the whole variable domain DTAVSQTPKYLVTQMGNDKSIKCEQNLGHDTMYWYKQDSKKFLKIMFSYNNKELIINETVPNRFSPKSPDKAHLNLHINSLELGDSAVYFCASSQGLVVNYGYTFGSGTRLTVV.

Details on this clonotype: This may be a read error: a much more frequent sequence differs by one nucleotide. The V call is TRBV7-7, the J call TRBJ2-2; a possible D gene is TRBD2 (6 bases). Germline V lookup: CDR1 SSHAT, CDR2 FNYEAQ (reference sequence). This CDR3 has 14 amino acids. CDR3 amino acids: CANSTPSDTGELFF. For the CDR3, the DNA is TGTGCTAACAGCACTCCTAGCGACACCGGGGAGCTGTTTTTT.

This clonotype was recorded at least ten times. This chain links TRBV7-2 with TRBJ2-3; D is ambiguous. The CDR3 totals 14 residues. The V gene lost 8 bases and the J gene lost 2 bases, with 14 bases spanning the gap. Germline-derived CDR1 and CDR2 are SGHTA and FQGNSA. The CDR3 spells CASVAVRSTDTQYF. CDR3 nucleotide sequence: TGTGCCAGCGTCGCGGTCAGATCCACAGATACGCAGTATTTT.

In its sample, this clonotype was seen many times. The V and J genes are TRBV6-2 or TRBV6-3 and TRBJ2-2; D not resolved. Between the trimmed V and J ends, which lost 4 bases and 7 bases, there was a span of 10 bases. Germline V gene lookup returns CDR1 MNHEY and CDR2 SVGEGT. The CDR3 has 13 residues. CDR3 sequence reads: CASSFVAVGELFF. The CDR3 nucleotides are TGTGCCAGCAGTTTCGTTGCCGTCGGGGAGCTGTTTTTT.